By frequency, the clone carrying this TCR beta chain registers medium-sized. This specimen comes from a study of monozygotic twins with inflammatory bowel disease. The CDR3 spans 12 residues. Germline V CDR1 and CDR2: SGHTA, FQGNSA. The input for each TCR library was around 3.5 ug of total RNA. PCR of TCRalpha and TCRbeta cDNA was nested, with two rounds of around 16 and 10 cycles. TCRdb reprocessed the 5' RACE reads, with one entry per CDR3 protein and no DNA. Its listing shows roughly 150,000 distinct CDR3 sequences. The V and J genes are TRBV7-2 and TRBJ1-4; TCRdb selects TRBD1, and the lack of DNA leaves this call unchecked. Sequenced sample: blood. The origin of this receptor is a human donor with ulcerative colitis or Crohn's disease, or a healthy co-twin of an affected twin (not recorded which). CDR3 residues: CASSPQGEKLFF.